What follows describes a single TCR beta chain. Enrolled through a virtual design, the participants were between 18 and 89 years of age and came from about two dozen US areas. Donors were grouped by their self-reported clinical history. Germline V gene lookup returns CDR1 SQVTM and CDR2 ANQGSEA. Deletions cut 8 bases from V and 3 bases from J, with 28 bases between. This CDR3 is 17 amino acids long. Clones were sequenced by immunoSEQ multiplex PCR, and TCRdb holds only the in-frame ones, with some missing. The sample lists around 50,000 clones; 70% to 80% were seen once. The record originates from a study of blood T cell repertoires in COVID-19. On the study more broadly: Acute and convalescent COVID-19 specimens originated in the United States, Italy and Spain. Sample material is recorded as cDNA or gDNA derived from T cells, B-cell-depleted T cells, or PBMCs.

The clonotype originates from a woman in her forties or fifties with acute COVID-19. Material for sequencing was PBMCs or T cells enriched from blood (not recorded which). The V and J genes are TRBV29-1 and TRBJ1-2; TRBD1 might be the D (6 bases). CDR3 DNA sequence: TGCAGCACCCGAGGGGGGGGTCGAGAACCGAGGGACTATGGCTACACCTTC. It encodes CSTRGGGREPRDYGYTF.